This T cell receptor beta chain derives from a study of T cell repertoires in cytomegalovirus infection. As for the study in general: Both recently identified HLA-C-restricted and well-studied HLA-B-restricted CMV epitopes were used in the study.

With respect to this clonotype: Its antigen is undetermined.

MiXCR, run by TCRdb on the reads, gives a single entry per CDR3 protein. Of 650,000 to 900,000 distinct CDR3 sequences in the sample, about 28% were seen once. The receptor's source is a human donor in good health (CMV status not recorded). Some clones in this sample may be carry-over from other donors' samples. This specimen consisted of cultured CD8+ T cells from PBMCs, obtained from culture after CMV antigen stimulation.

CDR3 in DNA: TGTGCCAGCAGCTTGGTACCAGACAATGAGCAGTTCTTC. Amino acid sequence: CASSLVPDNEQFF. V and J are TRBV5-6 and TRBJ2-1, with no clear D. The CDR3 has 13 amino acids. Germline CDR1 SGHDT, CDR2 YYEEEE. The germline V and J ends were trimmed by 0 bases and 5 bases, with 6 bases remaining between them.